In its sample, the clone carrying this T cell receptor beta chain was seen a few times. Its cognate antigen is unknown. Naive, central memory, regulatory and stem cell-like memory cells within the CD4+ compartment were sorted using CD45RO/CCR7/CD25/CD127/CD95/CD27. Expressed TCRB transcripts were sequenced, since all the RNA that had been isolated was reverse transcribed. Some clones are missing from TCRdb's copy, which holds only in-frame ones; the method was immunoSEQ multiplex PCR. This sample has under 800,000 clones; about 16% occur once, and the top ten carry approximately 0.087%. The sample originates from a study of beta chain features in type 1 diabetes. General study points: A greater similarity of naive, central memory and Treg TCRB repertoires was seen among patients than among healthy donors.

The CDR3 runs 15 residues. Trimming at V came to 6 bases and at J to 3 bases, leaving 7 bases not matched to a gene. Germline V gives CDR1 SGHTA, CDR2 FQGNSA. This receptor was identified in a young man in good health. Sequences were obtained from naive CD4+ T cells from blood. The chain has TRBV7-2 and TRBJ2-7; TRBD1 agrees at 11 bases. The CDR3 reads CASRAPGTGGYEQYF. CDR3 bases: TGTGCCAGCAGAGCCCCCGGGACAGGGGGCTACGAGCAGTACTTC.